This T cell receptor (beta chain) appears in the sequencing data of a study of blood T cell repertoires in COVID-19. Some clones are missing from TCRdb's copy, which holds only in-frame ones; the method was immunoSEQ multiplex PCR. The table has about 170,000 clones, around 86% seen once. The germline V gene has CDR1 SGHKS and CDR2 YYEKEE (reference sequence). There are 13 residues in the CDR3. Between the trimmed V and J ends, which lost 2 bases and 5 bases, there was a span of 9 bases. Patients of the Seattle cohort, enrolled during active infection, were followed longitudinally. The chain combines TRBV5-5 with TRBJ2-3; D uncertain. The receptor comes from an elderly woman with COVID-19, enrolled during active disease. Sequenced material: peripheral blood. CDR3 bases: TGTGCCAGCAGCTTTCCCGTTAGAGATACGCAGTATTTT. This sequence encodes CASSFPVRDTQYF.